This T cell receptor (beta chain) was obtained from a study of OX40 agonist ivuxolimab in advanced cancers. The overall study: In this cohort, patients received ivuxolimab, an agonistic anti-OX40 (CD134) antibody. Patients achieving partial responses numbered three: one hepatocellular carcinoma case and two cutaneous melanoma cases. Across the patients, intravenous ivuxolimab was delivered every 2 weeks at 0.01 to 10 mg/kg. Study conclusions and caveats: Individuals who were partial responders at 0.1-3.0 mg/kg had clonal expansion that ranked among the lowest.

TCRdb's copy holds only in-frame clones and misses some; the assay was immunoSEQ multiplex PCR. The data contain 50,000 or so clones, 80% to 90% of them seen just once; the ten biggest clones take up approximately 3.5%. With regard to this clone: Its target is not known.

This specimen consisted of CD4+ or CD8+ T cells sorted from blood, obtained in a trial of the OX40 agonist ivuxolimab. The TCR was taken from an adult with an advanced solid tumor such as melanoma, head and neck, liver or kidney cancer.

CDR3 DNA sequence: TGTGCCAGCAGACATCCGGGACAGGGCTATGGCTACACCTTC. It encodes CASRHPGQGYGYTF. V gene TRBV6-1 combines with J gene TRBJ1-2, with TRBD1 matching 9 bases. The CDR3 sequence is 14 residues long. After removal of 6 bases from V and 4 bases from J, the junction contained 6 bases not matched to a gene. Germline CDR1 is MNHNS and CDR2 is SASEGT.